The 3 T cell receptor beta chains presented below share a single source sample, sequenced in a study of cytomegalovirus exposure and HLA in healthy donors. The table came from immunoSEQ multiplex PCR; TCRdb's copy has only in-frame clones and leaves some out. The sample holds 140,000 or so clones; approximately 93% are singletons and the top ten take 0.55% to 0.8%. The source material was PBMCs. Source of these receptors: a man aged 18 to 29 in good health and CMV-seronegative.

The chain employs TRBV11-2 and TRBJ2-7; 9 bases match TRBD1. This CDR3 spans 16 amino acids. The ends lost 1 base at V and 3 bases at J; junction bases unmatched: 7. Germline CDR1 reads SGHAT; CDR2 reads FQNNGV. CDR3 sequence (DNA): TGTGCCAGCAGCTTAGCACAGGGGGCTCGTCTCTACGAGCAGTACGTC. Its translation: CASSLAQGARLYEQYV.

The chain uses TRBV9 and TRBJ2-3; D perhaps matches TRBD1 (5 bases). V lost 0 bases, J lost 5 bases, and 10 bases lay in between. Germline values: CDR1 SGDLS, CDR2 YYNGEE. The CDR3 has 14 residues. The CDR3 here is CASSVGVGEDTQYF. The DNA of the CDR3 is TGTGCCAGCAGCGTAGGAGTAGGGGAAGATACGCAGTATTTT.

This clone appeared a few times. V and J are TRBV6-5 and TRBJ2-7; 9 bases match TRBD1. The V segment lost 6 bases and the J segment 6 bases; nucleotides outside the gene matches: 6. Germline V gene lookup returns CDR1 MNHEY and CDR2 SVGAGI. This CDR3 spans 13 amino acids. CDR3 amino acids: CASSNRQGGEQYV. CDR3 nucleotides: TGTGCCAGCAGCAACCGACAGGGGGGCGAGCAGTACGTC.